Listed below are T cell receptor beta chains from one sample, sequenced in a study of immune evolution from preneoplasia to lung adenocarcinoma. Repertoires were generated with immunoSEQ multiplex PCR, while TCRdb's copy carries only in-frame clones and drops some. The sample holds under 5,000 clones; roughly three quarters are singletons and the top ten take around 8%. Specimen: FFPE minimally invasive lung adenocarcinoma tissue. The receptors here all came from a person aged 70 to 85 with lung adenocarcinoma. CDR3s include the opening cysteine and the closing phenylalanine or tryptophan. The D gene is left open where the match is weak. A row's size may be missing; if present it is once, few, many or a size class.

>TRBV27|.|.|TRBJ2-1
TGTGCCAGCAGTCCCCCCAGAGGATATGAGCAGTTCTTC
CASSPPRGYEQFF
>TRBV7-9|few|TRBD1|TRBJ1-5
TGTGCCAGCAGCTTAGTAGCAGGGGGGGTCAATCAGCCCCAGCATTTT
CASSLVAGGVNQPQHF
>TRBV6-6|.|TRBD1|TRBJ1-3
TGTGCCAGCACCCATCCGGGACAGGGAAACACCATATATTTT
CASTHPGQGNTIYF
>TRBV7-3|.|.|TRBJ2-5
TGTGCCAGCAGCCGGGACGCCGTTGGCGAGACCCAGTACTTC
CASSRDAVGETQYF
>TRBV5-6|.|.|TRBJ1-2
TGTGCCAGCAGCTTAGGGAGGTCTGGCTACACCTTC
CASSLGRSGYTF
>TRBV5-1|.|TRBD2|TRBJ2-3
TGCGCCAGCAATAGCGGGAGCTTAACAGATACGCAGTATTTT
CASNSGSLTDTQYF
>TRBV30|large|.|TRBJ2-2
TGTGCCTGGAGTGTAAGCGGTAAAGCCACCGGGGAGCTGTTTTTT
CAWSVSGKATGELFF
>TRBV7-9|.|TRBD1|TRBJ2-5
TGTGCCAGCAGTACCGGGACAGGAAAAGAGACCCAGTACTTC
CASSTGTGKETQYF
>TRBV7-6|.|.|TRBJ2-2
TGTGCCAGCAGCTTGACAGGGAACACCGGGGAGCTGTTTTTT
CASSLTGNTGELFF
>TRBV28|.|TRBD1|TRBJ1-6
TGTGCCAGCAGTACCCTGGACAGGGATAATTCACCCCTCCACTTT
CASSTLDRDNSPLHF
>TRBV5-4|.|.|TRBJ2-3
TGTGCCAGCAGCTTGAGGACAGATACGCAGTATTTT
CASSLRTDTQYF
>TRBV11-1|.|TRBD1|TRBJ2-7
TGTGCCAGCAGCATACTAGGACAGGGGGCTTCCTACGAGCAGTACTTC
CASSILGQGASYEQYF
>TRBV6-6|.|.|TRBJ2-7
TGTGCCAGCAGTCTGGAGCTGCCATTCTACGAGCAGTACTTC
CASSLELPFYEQYF